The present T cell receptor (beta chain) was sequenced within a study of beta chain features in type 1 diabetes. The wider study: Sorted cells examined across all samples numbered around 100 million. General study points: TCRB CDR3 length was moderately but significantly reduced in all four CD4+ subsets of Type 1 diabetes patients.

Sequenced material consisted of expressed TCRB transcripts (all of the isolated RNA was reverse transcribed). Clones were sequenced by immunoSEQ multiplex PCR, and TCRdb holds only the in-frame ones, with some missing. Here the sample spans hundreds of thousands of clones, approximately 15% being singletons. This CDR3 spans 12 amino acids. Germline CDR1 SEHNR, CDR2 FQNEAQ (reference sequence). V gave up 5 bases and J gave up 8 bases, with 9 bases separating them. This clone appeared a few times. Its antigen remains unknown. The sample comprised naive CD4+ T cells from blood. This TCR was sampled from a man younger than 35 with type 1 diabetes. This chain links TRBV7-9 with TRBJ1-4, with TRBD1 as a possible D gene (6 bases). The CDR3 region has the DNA TGTGCCAGCAGCCGGGACACGGAAAAACTGTTTTTT. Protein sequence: CASSRDTEKLFF.